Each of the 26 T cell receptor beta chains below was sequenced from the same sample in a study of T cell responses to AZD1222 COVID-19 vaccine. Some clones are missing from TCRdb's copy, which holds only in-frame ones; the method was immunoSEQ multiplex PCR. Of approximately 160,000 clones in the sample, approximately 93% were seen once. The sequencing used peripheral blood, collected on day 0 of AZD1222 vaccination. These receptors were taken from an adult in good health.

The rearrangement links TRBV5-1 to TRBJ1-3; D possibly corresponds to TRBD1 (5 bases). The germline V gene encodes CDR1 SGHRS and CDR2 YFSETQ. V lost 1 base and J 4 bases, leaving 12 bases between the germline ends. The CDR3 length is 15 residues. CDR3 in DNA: TGCGCCAGCAGCTTGATGCCAGGGTTAGGAAACACCATATATTTT. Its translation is CASSLMPGLGNTIYF.

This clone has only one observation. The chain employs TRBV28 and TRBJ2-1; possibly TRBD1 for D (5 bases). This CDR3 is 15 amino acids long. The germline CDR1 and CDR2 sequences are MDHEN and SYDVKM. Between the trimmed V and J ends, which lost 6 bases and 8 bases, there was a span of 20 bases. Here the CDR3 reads CASSPGAGFRDEQFF. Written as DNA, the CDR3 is TGTGCCAGCAGCCCTGGGGCAGGGTTTAGGGATGAGCAGTTCTTC.

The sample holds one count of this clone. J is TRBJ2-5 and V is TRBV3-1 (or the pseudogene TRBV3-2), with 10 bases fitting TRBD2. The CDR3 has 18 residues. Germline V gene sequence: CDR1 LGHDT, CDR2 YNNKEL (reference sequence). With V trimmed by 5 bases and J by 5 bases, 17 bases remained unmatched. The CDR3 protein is CASSSGASGGLKGETQYF. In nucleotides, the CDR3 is TGTGCCAGCAGCTCGGGGGCTAGCGGGGGCCTTAAGGGTGAGACCCAGTACTTC.

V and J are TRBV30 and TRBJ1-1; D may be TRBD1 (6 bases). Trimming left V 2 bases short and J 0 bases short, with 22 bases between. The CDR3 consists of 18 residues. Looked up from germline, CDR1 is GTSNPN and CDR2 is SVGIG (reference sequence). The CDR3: CAWSRYNPLTGLNTEAFF. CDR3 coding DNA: TGTGCCTGGAGTCGTTACAACCCTTTGACAGGTCTGAACACTGAAGCTTTCTTT.

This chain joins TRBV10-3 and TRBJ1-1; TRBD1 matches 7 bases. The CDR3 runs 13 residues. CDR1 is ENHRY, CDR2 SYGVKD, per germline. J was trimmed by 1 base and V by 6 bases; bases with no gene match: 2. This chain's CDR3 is CAISDRENTEAFF. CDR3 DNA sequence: TGTGCCATCAGCGACAGGGAGAACACTGAAGCTTTCTTT.

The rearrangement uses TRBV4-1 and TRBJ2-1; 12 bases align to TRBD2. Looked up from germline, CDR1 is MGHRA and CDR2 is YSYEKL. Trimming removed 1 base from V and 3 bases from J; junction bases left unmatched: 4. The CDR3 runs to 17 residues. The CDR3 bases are TGCGCCAGCAGCCAAGCCCTGACTAGCGGGGGCTACAATGAGCAGTTCTTC. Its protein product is CASSQALTSGGYNEQFF.

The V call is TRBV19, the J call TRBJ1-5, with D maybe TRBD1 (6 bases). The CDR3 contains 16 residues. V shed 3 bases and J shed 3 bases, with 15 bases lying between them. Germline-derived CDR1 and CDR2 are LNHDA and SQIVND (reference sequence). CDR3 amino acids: CASSIQSGAVNQPQHF. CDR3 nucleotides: TGTGCCAGTAGTATTCAGTCAGGGGCGGTCAATCAGCCCCAGCATTTT.

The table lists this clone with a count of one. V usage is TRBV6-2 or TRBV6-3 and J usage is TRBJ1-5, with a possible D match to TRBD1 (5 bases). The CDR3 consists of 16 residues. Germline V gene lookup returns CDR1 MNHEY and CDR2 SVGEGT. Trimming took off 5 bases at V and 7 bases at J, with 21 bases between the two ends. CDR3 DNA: TGTGCCAGCAGTCCACTCCAGGGTAAGGACCGACAGCCCCAGCATTTT. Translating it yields CASSPLQGKDRQPQHF.

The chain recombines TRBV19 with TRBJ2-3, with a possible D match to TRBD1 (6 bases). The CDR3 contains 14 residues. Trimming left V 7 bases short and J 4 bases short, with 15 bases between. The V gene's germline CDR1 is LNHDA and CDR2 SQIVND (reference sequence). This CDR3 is CASKRQVYADTQYF. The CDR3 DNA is TGTGCCAGTAAACGACAGGTCTACGCAGATACGCAGTATTTT.

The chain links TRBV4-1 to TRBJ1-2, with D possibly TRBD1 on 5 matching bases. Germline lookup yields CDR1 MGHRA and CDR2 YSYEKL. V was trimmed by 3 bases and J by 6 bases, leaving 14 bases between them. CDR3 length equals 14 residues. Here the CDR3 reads CASSQLQGVDGYTF. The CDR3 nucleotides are TGCGCCAGCAGCCAGCTGCAGGGTGTAGATGGCTACACCTTC.

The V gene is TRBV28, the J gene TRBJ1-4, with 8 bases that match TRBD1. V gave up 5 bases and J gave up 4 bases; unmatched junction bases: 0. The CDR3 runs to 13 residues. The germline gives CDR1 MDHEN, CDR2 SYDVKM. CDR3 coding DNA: TGTGCCAGCAGTGACAGGGGTAATGAAAAACTGTTTTTT. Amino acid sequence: CASSDRGNEKLFF.

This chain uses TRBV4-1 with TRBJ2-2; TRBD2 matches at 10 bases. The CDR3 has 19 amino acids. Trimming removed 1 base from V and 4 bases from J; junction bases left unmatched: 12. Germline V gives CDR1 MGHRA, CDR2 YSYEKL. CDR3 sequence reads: CASSQGPLKAGGITGELFF. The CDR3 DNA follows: TGCGCCAGCAGCCAAGGCCCGCTAAAAGCGGGGGGGATCACCGGGGAGCTGTTTTTT.

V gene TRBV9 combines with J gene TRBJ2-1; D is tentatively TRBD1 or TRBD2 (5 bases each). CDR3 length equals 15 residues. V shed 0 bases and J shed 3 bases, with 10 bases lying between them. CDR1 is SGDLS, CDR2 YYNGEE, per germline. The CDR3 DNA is TGTGCCAGCAGCGTAGATGGGACCAACTACAATGAGCAGTTCTTC. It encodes CASSVDGTNYNEQFF.

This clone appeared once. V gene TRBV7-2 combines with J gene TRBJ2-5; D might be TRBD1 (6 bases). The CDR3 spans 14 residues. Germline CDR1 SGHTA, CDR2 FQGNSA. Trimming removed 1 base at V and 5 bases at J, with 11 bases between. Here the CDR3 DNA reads TGTGCCAGCAGCTTAGGAGGGGGTGCGGAGACCCAGTACTTC. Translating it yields CASSLGGGAETQYF.

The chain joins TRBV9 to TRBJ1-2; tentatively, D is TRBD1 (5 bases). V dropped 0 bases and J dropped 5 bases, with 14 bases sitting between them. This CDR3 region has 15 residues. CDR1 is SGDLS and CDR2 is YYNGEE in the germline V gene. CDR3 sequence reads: CASSVGLGEFYGYTF. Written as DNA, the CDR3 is TGTGCCAGCAGCGTAGGTCTAGGGGAATTTTATGGCTACACCTTC.

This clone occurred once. The CDR3: CASSDLGQGDSPLHF. The CDR3 DNA sequence: TGTGCCAGCAGTGATTTGGGGCAGGGTGATTCACCCCTCCACTTT. The chain recombines TRBV6-1 with TRBJ1-6, with a weak D call TRBD1 (5 bases). Per the germline V gene, CDR1 is MNHNS and CDR2 is SASEGT. The length of the CDR3 is 15 residues. With 3 bases removed from V and 8 bases from J, the gap between germline ends came to 14 bases.

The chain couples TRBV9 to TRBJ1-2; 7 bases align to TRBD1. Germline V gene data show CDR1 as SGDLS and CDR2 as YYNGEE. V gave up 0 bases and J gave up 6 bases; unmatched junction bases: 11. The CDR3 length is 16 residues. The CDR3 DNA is TGTGCCAGCAGCGTAGCTCGGGGCAGGGGGGTGAATGGCTACACCTTC. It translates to CASSVARGRGVNGYTF.

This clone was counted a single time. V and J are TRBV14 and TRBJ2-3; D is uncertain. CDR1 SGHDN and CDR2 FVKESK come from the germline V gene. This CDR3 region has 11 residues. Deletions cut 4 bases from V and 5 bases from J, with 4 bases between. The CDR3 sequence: CASSRQDTQYF. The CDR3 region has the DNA TGTGCCAGCAGCCGGCAAGATACGCAGTATTTT.

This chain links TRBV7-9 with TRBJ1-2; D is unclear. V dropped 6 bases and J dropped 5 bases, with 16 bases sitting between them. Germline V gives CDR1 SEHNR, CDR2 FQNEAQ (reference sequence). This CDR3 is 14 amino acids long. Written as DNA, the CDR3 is TGTGCCAGCAGTACTTTACGGTCCGGATATGGCTACACCTTC. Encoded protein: CASSTLRSGYGYTF.

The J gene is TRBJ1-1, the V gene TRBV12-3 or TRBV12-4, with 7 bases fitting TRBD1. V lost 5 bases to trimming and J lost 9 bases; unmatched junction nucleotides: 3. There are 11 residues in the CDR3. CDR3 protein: CASSRTGKAFF. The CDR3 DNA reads TGTGCCAGCAGTAGGACAGGAAAAGCTTTCTTT.

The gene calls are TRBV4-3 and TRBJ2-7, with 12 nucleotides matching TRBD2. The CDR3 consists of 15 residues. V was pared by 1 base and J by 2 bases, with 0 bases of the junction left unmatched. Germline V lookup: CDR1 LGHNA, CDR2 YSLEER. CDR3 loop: CASSQGLAGAYEQYF. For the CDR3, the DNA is TGCGCCAGCAGCCAAGGACTAGCGGGGGCCTACGAGCAGTACTTC.

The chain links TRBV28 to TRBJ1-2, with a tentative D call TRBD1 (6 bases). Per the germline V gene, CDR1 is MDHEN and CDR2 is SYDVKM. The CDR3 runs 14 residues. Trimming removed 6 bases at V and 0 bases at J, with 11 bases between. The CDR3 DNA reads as TGTGCCAGCAGCCGAGGACAGTCTAACTATGGCTACACCTTC. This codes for CASSRGQSNYGYTF.

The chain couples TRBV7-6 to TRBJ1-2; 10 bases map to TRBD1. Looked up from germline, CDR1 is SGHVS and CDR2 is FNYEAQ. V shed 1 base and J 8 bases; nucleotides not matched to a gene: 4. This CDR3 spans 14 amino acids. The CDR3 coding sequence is TGTGCCAGCAGCTTAGGGACAGGGGGTAGCGGCTACACCTTC. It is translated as CASSLGTGGSGYTF.

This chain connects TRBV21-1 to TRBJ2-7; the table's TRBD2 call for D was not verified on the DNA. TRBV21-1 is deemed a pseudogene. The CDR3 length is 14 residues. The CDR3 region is CASSAGTGRSEQYF. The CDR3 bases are TGTGCCAGCAGCGCCGGGACGGGGAGGAGCGAGCAGTACTTC.

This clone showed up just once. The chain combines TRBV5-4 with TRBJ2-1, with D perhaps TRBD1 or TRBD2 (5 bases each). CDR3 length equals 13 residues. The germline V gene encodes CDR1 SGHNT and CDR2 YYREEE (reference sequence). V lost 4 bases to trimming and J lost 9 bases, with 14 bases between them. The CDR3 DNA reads TGTGCCAGCAGCACAGAGCCCGGGGCTGAGCAGTTCTTC. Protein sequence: CASSTEPGAEQFF.

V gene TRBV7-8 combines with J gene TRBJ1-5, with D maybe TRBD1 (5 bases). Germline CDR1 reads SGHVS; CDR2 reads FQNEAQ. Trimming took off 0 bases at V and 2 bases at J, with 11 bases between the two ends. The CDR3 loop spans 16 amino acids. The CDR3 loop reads CASSLAGEWGNQPQHF. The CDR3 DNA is TGTGCCAGCAGCTTAGCGGGGGAATGGGGCAATCAGCCCCAGCATTTT.